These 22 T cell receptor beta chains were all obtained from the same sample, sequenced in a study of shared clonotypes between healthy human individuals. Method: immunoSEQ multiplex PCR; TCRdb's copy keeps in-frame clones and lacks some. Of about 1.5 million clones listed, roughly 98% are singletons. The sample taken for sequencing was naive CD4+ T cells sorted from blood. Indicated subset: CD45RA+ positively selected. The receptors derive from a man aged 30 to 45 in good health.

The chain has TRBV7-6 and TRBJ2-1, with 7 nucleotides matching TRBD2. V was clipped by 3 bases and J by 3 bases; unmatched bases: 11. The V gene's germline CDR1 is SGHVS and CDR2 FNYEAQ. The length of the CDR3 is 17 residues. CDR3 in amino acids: CASSFGGTSANYNEQFF. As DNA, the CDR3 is TGTGCCAGCAGCTTCGGCGGAACTAGCGCGAACTACAATGAGCAGTTCTTC.

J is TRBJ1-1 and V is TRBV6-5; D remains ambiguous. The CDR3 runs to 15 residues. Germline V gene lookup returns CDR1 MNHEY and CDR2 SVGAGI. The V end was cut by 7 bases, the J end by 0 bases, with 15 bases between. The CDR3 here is CASISPGRLNTEAFF. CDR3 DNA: TGTGCCAGCATCAGTCCTGGTCGGCTGAACACTGAAGCTTTCTTT.

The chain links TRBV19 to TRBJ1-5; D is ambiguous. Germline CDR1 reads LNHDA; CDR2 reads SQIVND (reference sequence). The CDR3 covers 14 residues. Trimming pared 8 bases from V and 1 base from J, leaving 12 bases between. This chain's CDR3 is CASGGGGSNQPQHF. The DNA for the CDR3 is TGTGCCAGTGGTGGTGGTGGGAGCAATCAGCCCCAGCATTTT.

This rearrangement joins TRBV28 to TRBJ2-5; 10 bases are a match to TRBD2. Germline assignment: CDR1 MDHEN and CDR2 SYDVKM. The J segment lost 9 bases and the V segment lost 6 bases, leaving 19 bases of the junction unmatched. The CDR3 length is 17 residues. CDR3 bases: TGTGCCAGCAGGACTCAACCGGGACTAGCGTATCCAATGGCCCAGTACTTC. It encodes CASRTQPGLAYPMAQYF.

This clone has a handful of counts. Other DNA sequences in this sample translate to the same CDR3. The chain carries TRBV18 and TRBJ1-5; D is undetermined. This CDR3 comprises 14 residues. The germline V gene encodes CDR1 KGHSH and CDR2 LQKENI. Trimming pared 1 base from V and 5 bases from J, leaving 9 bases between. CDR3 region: CASSPLSGYQPQHF. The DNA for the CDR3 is TGTGCCAGCTCACCACTTTCAGGTTATCAGCCCCAGCATTTT.

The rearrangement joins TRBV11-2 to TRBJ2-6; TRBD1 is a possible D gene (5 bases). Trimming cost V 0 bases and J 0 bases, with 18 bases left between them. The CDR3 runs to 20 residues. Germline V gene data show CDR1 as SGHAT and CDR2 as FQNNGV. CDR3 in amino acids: CASSLDPRTYRRSGANVLTF. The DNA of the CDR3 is TGTGCCAGCAGCTTAGATCCCCGAACATACAGGCGCTCTGGGGCCAACGTCCTGACTTTC.

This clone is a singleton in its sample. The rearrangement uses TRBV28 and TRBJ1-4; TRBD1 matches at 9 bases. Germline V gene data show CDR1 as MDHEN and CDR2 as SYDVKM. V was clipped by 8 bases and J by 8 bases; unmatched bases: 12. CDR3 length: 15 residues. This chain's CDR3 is CASLPLQGAREKLFF. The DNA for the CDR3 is TGTGCCAGCTTGCCACTACAGGGGGCGCGAGAAAAACTGTTTTTT.

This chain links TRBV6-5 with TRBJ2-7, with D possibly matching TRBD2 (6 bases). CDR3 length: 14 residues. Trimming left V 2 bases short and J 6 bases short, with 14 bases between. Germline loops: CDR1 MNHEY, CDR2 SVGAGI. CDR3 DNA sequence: TGTGCCAGCAGTTACCCGGGCGGGACCCTCGAGCAGTACTTC. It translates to CASSYPGGTLEQYF.

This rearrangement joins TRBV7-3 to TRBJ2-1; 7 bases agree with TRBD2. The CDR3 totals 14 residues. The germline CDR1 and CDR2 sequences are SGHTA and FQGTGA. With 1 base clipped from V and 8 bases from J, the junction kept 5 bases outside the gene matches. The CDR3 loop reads CASSLRRESYEQFF. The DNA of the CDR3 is TGTGCCAGCAGCTTAAGGCGGGAGAGCTATGAGCAGTTCTTC.

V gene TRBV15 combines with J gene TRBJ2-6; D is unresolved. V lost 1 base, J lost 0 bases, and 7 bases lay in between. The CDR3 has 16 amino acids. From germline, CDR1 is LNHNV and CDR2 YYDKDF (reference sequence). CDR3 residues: CATSRGGLSGANVLTF. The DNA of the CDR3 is TGTGCCACCAGCAGAGGGGGTCTCTCTGGGGCCAACGTCCTGACTTTC. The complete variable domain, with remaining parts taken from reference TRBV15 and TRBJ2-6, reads DAMVIQNPRYQVTQFGKPVTLSCSQTLNHNVMYWYQQKSSQAPKLLFHYYDKDFNNEADTPDNFQSRRPNTSFCFLDIRSPGLGDTAMYLCATSRGGLSGANVLTFGAGSRLTVL.

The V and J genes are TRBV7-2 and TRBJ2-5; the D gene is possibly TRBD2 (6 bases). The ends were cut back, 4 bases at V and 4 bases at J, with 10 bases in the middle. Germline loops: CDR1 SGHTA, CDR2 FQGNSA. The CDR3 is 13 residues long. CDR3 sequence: CASSWDSPETQYF. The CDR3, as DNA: TGTGCCAGCAGCTGGGACTCTCCAGAGACCCAGTACTTC.

CDR3 sequence reads: CASSPRQGPGELFF. CDR3 in DNA: TGTGCCAGCAGTCCCCGACAGGGCCCCGGGGAGCTGTTTTTT. V gene TRBV27 combines with J gene TRBJ2-2; the match to TRBD1 covers 7 bases. The CDR3 loop spans 14 amino acids. In germline, CDR1 is MNHEY, CDR2 SMNVEV (reference sequence). V lost 5 bases to trimming and J lost 6 bases; unmatched junction nucleotides: 6.

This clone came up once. This CDR3 is CASSEDSGVEGETQYF. CDR3 bases: TGTGCCAGCAGCGAGGATTCGGGAGTTGAAGGAGAGACCCAGTACTTC. The chain employs TRBV9 and TRBJ2-5, with a tentative D call TRBD2 (6 bases). This CDR3 has 16 residues. V was shortened by 3 bases and J by 4 bases, with 19 bases between the two germline ends. Germline lookup yields CDR1 SGDLS and CDR2 YYNGEE.

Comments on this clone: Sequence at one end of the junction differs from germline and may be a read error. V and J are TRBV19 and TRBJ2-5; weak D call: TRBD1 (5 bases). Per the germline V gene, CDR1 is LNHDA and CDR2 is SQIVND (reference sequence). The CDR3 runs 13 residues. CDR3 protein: CATRARRQGTQYF. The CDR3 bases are TGTGCCACCAGGGCCCGTCGGCAAGGGACCCAGTACTTC.

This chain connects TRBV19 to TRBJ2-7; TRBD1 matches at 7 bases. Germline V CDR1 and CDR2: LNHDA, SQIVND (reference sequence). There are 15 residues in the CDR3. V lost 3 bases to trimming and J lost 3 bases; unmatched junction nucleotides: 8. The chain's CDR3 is CASSMAQGIYYEQYF. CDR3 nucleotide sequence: TGTGCCAGTAGTATGGCACAGGGGATCTACTACGAGCAGTACTTC. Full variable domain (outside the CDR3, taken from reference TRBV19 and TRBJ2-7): DGGITQSPKYLFRKEGQNVTLSCEQNLNHDAMYWYRQDPGQGLRLIYYSQIVNDFQKGDIAEGYSVSREKKESFPLTVTSAQKNPTAFYLCASSMAQGIYYEQYFGPGTRLTVT.

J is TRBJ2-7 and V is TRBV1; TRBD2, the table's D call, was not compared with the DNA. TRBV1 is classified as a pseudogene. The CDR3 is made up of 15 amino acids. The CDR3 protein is CTSSHGLAGESGQYF. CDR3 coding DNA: TGCACCAGCAGCCACGGACTAGCGGGAGAATCGGGTCAGTACTTC.

The DNA of the CDR3 is TGTGCCATCAGTGAACAGGGGGGCGCCTACAATGAGCAGTTCTTC. It is translated as CAISEQGGAYNEQFF. The rearrangement joins TRBV10-3 to TRBJ2-1, with 8 bases fitting TRBD1. J was trimmed by 2 bases and V by 3 bases; bases with no gene match: 3. Per germline, CDR1 ENHRY and CDR2 SYGVKD. CDR3 size: 15 residues.

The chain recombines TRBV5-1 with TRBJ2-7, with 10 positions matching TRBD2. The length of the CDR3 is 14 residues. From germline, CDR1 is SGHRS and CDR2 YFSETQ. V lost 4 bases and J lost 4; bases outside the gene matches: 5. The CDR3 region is CASSEREGSYEQYF. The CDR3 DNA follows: TGCGCCAGCAGCGAGCGGGAGGGATCTTACGAGCAGTACTTC.

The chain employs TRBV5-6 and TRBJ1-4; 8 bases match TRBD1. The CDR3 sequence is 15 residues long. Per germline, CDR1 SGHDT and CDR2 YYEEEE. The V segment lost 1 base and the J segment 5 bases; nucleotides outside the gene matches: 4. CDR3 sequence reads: CASSLRTGPNEKLFF. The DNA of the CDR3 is TGTGCCAGCAGCTTGAGGACAGGGCCAAATGAAAAACTGTTTTTT. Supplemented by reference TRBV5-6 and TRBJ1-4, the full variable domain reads DAGVTQSPTHLIKTRGQQVTLRCSPKSGHDTVSWYQQALGQGPQFIFQYYEEEERQRGNFPDRFSGHQFPNYSSELNVNALLLGDSALYLCASSLRTGPNEKLFFGSGTQLSVL.

The CDR3 coding sequence is TGTGCCAGCAGTGAAGGGCCCCCGGTTATAGACGAGCAGTACTTC. Translating it yields CASSEGPPVIDEQYF. The chain joins TRBV2 to TRBJ2-7, with D unresolved. Trimming stripped 1 base from V and 5 bases from J, with 15 bases between. Germline values: CDR1 SNHLY, CDR2 FYNNEI. This CDR3 has 15 amino acids.

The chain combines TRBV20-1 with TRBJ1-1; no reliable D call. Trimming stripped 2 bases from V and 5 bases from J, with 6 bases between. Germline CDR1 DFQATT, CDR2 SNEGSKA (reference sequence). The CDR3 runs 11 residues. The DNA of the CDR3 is TGCAGTGCTAGAAGTCCTACTGAAGCTTTCTTT. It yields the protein CSARSPTEAFF.

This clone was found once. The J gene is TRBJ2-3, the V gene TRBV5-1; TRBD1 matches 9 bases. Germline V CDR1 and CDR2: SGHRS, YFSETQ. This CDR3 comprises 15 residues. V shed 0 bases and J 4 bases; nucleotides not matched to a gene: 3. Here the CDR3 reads CASSLAQGAADTQYF. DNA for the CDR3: TGCGCCAGCAGCTTGGCACAGGGGGCCGCAGATACGCAGTATTTT.